The 4 T cell receptor beta chains below all came from one sample that was sequenced in a study of memory CD4+ T cells and cytomegalovirus serostatus. The sort gate was single viable CD3+CD4+CD8-CD45RO+ cells for memory CD4+ T cells. This table comes from immunoSEQ multiplex PCR, and its TCRdb copy is limited to in-frame clones, with some not included. The table has roughly 67,000 clones, roughly three quarters seen once. Sequenced: memory CD4+ T cells from blood. The receptors originated from an adult in good health and CMV-seropositive.

The chain has TRBV7-2 and TRBJ2-3, with 11 bases fitting TRBD2. V gave up 5 bases and J gave up 2 bases; unmatched junction bases: 6. Germline V gene data show CDR1 as SGHTA and CDR2 as FQGNSA. The CDR3 consists of 16 residues. This chain's CDR3 is CASSPGTSGLTDTQYF. CDR3 nucleotide sequence: TGTGCCAGCAGCCCCGGGACTAGCGGTCTCACAGATACGCAGTATTTT.

The V gene is TRBV11-1, the J gene TRBJ2-7; no reliable D call. The CDR3 is 13 amino acids. CDR1 and CDR2 from the germline V gene are SGHAT and FQDESV (reference sequence). V lost 1 base, J lost 3 bases, and 7 bases lay in between. The CDR3 DNA sequence: TGTGCCAGCAGCTTAGATTTACACTACGAGCAGTACTTC. It translates to CASSLDLHYEQYF.

This clone was counted once. The gene calls are TRBV7-2 and TRBJ2-7, with TRBD2 identical over 7 bases. CDR1 SGHTA and CDR2 FQGNSA come from the germline V gene. V lost 6 bases to trimming and J lost 2 bases; unmatched junction nucleotides: 10. The CDR3 is 15 residues long. CDR3 in DNA: TGTGCCAGCAGTCTTTACGGGGAGGGCCCCTACGAGCAGTACTTC. Residues: CASSLYGEGPYEQYF. The full variable domain, its missing parts supplied by reference TRBV7-2 and TRBJ2-7, is GAGVSQSPSNKVTEKGKDVELRCDPISGHTALYWYRQSLGQGLEFLIYFQGNSAPDKSGLPSDRFSAERTGGSVSTLTIQRTQQEDSAVYLCASSLYGEGPYEQYFGPGTRLTVT.

This clone was seen a single time. CDR3 protein: CASREPGLAGVHYNEQFF. CDR3 coding DNA: TGTGCCAGCAGGGAACCGGGACTAGCGGGAGTTCATTACAATGAGCAGTTCTTC. The rearrangement joins TRBV6-1 to TRBJ2-1; 14 bases fit TRBD2. V lost 6 bases, J lost 4 bases, and 11 bases stayed unmatched. The CDR3 is 18 amino acids. The V gene's germline CDR1 is MNHNS and CDR2 SASEGT.